This TCR beta chain came from a study of shared clonotypes between healthy human individuals. Repertoires were generated with immunoSEQ multiplex PCR, while TCRdb's copy carries only in-frame clones and drops some. This table has fewer than 1.8 million clones, just under 99% appearing once. Study results and caveats: The sharing of about 5% of naive CD4 clonotypes was seen across a handful of donors. When compared with the clonotypes that were shared by all four sorted-subset donors, the non-shared clonotypes turned out to have lower generation probabilities.

On this clone: Antigen: not known.

CDR1 is SEHNR and CDR2 is FQNEAQ in the germline V gene (reference sequence). V was pared by 6 bases and J by 2 bases, with 9 bases between. CDR3 length: 13 residues. This rearrangement joins TRBV7-9 to TRBJ2-3; D may match TRBD1 or TRBD2 (5 bases each). The clonotype originates from a man younger than 45 in good health. Material for sequencing was naive CD4+ T cells sorted from blood. Subset reported: CD45RA+ positively selected. The CDR3, as DNA: TGTGCCAGCAGTGGTGGGACCACAGATACGCAGTATTTT. It is translated as CASSGGTTDTQYF.